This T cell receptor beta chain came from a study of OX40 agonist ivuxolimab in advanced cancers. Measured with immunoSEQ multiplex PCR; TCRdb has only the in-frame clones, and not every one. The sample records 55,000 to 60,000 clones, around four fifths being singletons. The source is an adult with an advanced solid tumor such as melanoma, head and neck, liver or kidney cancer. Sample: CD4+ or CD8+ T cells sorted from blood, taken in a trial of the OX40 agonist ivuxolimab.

The chain's CDR3 is CASSMTGALYGYTF. Written as DNA, the CDR3 is TGTGCCAGTAGCATGACAGGGGCGCTCTATGGCTACACCTTC. The chain has TRBV19 and TRBJ1-2, with 8 bases lining up with TRBD1. The CDR3 sequence is 14 residues long. Germline-derived CDR1 and CDR2 are LNHDA and SQIVND (reference sequence). V dropped 6 bases and J dropped 4; count of bases not matched to a gene: 7. Filled out from reference TRBV19 and TRBJ1-2, the complete variable domain reads DGGITQSPKYLFRKEGQNVTLSCEQNLNHDAMYWYRQDPGQGLRLIYYSQIVNDFQKGDIAEGYSVSREKKESFPLTVTSAQKNPTAFYLCASSMTGALYGYTFGSGTRLTVV.